The source of this T cell receptor (beta chain) is a study of CD8+ T cells in alopecia areata (dated by TCRdb to between 2018 and 2020). Describing the broader study: The treated patients took part in an open-label pilot trial in which moderate-to-severe alopecia areata was treated with oral tofacitinib at 5 to 10 mg twice daily. immunoSEQ multiplex PCR using 35 Vbeta forward primers and 13 Jbeta reverse primers was used to amplify TCRbeta CDR3 regions. In both human patients and the C3H/HeJ mouse model, the study applied high-throughput TCRbeta sequencing to look at T cell clonal expansion in alopecia areata. Tofacitinib-treated patients had biopsies at baseline and at 4 and 24 weeks of treatment, with a later scalp biopsy in several patients. Human TCRbeta sequencing covered scalp tissue and sorted CD4+ and CD8+ peripheral blood T cells from patchy and totalis/universalis alopecia areata patients and healthy controls. In treated patients, disease severity was measured using the SALT score, which gives the percentage of scalp surface area affected. Clonality in the scalp was compared among normal scalp (n=4), patchy alopecia areata scalp (n=8), and alopecia totalis/universalis scalp (n=8). RNA came from the PAXgene miRNA kit for fixed scalp, the miRNeasy kit for PBMCs, and the RNeasy kit for mouse skin. Tofacitinib was administered for 6 to 18 months, and 6 months of follow-up off drug were then conducted to assess delayed response and recurrence.

As to this clone: It has no known antigen specificity. The sample holds no much larger clone one base away, and base qualities are not on file.

Library method: the immunoSEQ multiplex PCR assay. RNA was extracted from all samples and reverse transcribed into cDNA, which served as template for TCR sequencing. First-strand cDNA was synthesized with SuperScript III using a 2:1 mix of oligo-dT and random hexamers. A synthetic immune receptor repertoire was used to measure amplification bias, and any remaining bias was corrected computationally. As for the authors' bioinformatics: Raw reads were preprocessed for error removal, and CDR3 was defined according to IMGT conventions as running from the conserved cysteine to phenylalanine. Clonality was computed by normalizing Shannon entropy by log2 of the number of productive unique TCRs and subtracting the result from 1. Whether each scalp clone was CD4 or CD8 was inferred by checking scalp TCRbeta sequences against the CD4 and CD8 repertoires from sorted blood. In TCRdb, the immuneACCESS table is reduced to in-frame sequences with V and J assigned. These tables do not hold every clone; where another copy was compared, an unresolved V gene accounts for under half, and the others remain unexplained. The V and J calls and the clone size are those of that table, but D and trimming were determined from the DNA. This sample has 200,000 to 250,000 clones in its table, and roughly 66% of those were observed once. Roughly 1.2% of the sample is in the top ten clones.

What the study reported, not specific to this receptor: Higher clonality and more expanded CD8+ clones were observed in lesional scalp than in normal scalp, particularly in alopecia totalis/universalis, a finding suggestive of antigenic drive. Scalp TCR repertoire analysis is complicated because resident alphabeta T cells in normal human skin are also sequenced, whereas mouse skin is dominated by gammadelta T cells. TCR sequences shared between patients were less clear than in mice, possibly partly because of HLA diversity in the patient population. Many expanded lesional clones persisted in scalp and blood during tofacitinib treatment, which may partly explain relapse after stopping treatment. With tofacitinib, both scalp clonality and the number of expanded CD8+ clones among the top 100 scalp clones went down significantly. The treated cohort was small, with a single nonresponder, so links between baseline CD8+ expansion and response need larger studies.

Per the germline V gene, SQVTM is the CDR1 and ANQGSEA is the CDR2. Its CDR3 holds 13 amino acids, cysteine through phenylalanine. Of the read, only the CDR3 DNA is kept; its 39 bases are in frame from base 1. A distance of 10 bases separates the germline ends of V and J, which lose 6 bases and 0 bases respectively. According to the study, the label for this sample's treatment or condition signals: oral pan-JAK inhibitor, 5-10 mg twice daily. Lesional scalp punch biopsies and peripheral blood were obtained from alopecia areata patients. PBMCs were separated by density centrifugation and stained for CD3, CD4 and CD8, after which CD4+ and CD8+ T cells were sorted on a FACSAria.

The receptor chain draws on TRBV29-1 and TRBJ2-3, and perhaps TRBD1 as D gene, on 5 matching bases. Sequencing used CD4+ T cells sorted from blood, obtained at week 44, from a patient treated with tofacitinib. The receptor was isolated from a human donor with alopecia areata. CDR3 protein: CSVGHRSTDTQYF. At the DNA level, the sequence is TGCAGCGTAGGACACCGAAGCACAGATACGCAGTATTTT.